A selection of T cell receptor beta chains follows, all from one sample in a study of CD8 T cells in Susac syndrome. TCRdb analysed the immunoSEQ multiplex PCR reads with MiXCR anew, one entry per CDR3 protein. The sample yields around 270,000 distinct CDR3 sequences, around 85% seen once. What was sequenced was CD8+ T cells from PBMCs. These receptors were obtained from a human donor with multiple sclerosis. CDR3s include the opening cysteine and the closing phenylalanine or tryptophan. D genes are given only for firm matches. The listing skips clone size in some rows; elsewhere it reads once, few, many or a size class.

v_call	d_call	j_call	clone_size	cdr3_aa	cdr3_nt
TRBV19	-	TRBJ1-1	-	CASSPRASMNTEAFF	TGTGCCAGTAGTCCACGGGCATCAATGAACACTGAAGCTTTCTTT
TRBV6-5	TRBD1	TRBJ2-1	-	CASSRDRMTYNEQFF	TGTGCCAGCAGTCGGGACAGGATGACCTACAATGAGCAGTTCTTC
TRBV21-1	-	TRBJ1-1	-	CASSKERGGTEAFF	TGTGCCAGCAGCAAAGAACGGGGCGGGACTGAAGCTTTCTTT
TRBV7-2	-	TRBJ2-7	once	CASSLVRYNEQYF	TGTGCCAGCAGCTTGGTGAGGTATAACGAGCAGTACTTC
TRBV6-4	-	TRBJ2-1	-	CASSDEGGGARNEQFF	TGTGCCAGCAGTGACGAGGGGGGAGGGGCCCGCAATGAGCAGTTCTTC
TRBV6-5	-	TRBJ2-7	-	CASSYSSQGIRYEQYF	TGTGCCAGCAGTTACTCAAGCCAGGGGATCCGCTACGAGCAGTACTTC
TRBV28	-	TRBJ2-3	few	CASSLAGGTDTQYF	TGTGCCAGCAGTTTGGCAGGGGGCACAGATACGCAGTATTTT
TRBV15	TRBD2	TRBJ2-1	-	CATSTPLAGGGEQFF	TGTGCCACCAGCACTCCCCTAGCGGGAGGGGGTGAGCAGTTCTTC
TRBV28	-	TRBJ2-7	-	CASSASQSSYEQYF	TGTGCCAGCAGTGCCAGCCAAAGCTCCTACGAGCAGTACTTC
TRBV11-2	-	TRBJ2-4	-	CASSRSPGTAKNIQYF	TGTGCCAGCAGCCGAAGCCCCGGGACAGCCAAAAACATTCAGTACTTC
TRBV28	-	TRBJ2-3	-	CASSVPRRFGNADTQYF	TGTGCCAGCAGTGTCCCCCGCCGTTTCGGGAACGCAGATACGCAGTATTTT
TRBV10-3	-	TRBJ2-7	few	CAIKIRRTDSYEQYF	TGTGCCATCAAGATTAGAAGGACGGATTCCTACGAGCAGTACTTC
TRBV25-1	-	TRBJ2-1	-	CASSEFESYNEQFF	TGTGCCAGCAGTGAATTTGAGTCCTACAATGAGCAGTTCTTC